A selection of T cell receptor beta chains follows, all from one sample in a study of cytomegalovirus exposure and HLA in healthy donors. Produced via immunoSEQ multiplex PCR; TCRdb's table is partial and in-frame only. The repertoire holds tens of thousands of clones, with around 94% as singletons. What was sequenced was PBMCs. All receptors derive from a woman between 18 and 29 years old in good health and CMV-seropositive. The CDR3 runs from the conserved cysteine through the conserved F or W. The D gene is left open where the match is weak. The listing skips clone size in some rows; elsewhere it reads once, few, many or a size class.

D	V	size	J	CDR3	DNA
.	TRBV11-2	.	TRBJ1-6	CASSLDSMRAYNSPLHF	TGTGCCAGCAGCTTAGATAGTATGAGAGCCTATAATTCACCCCTCCACTTT
.	TRBV4-2	.	TRBJ2-1	CASSQELEDEQFF	TGTGCCAGCAGCCAAGAACTAGAAGATGAGCAGTTCTTC
TRBD2	TRBV28	few	TRBJ2-1	CASSSRLADTYNEQFF	TGTGCCAGCAGTTCAAGACTAGCGGACACCTACAATGAGCAGTTCTTC
.	TRBV20-1	.	TRBJ2-5	CSAASGETQYF	TGCAGTGCTGCCTCAGGGGAGACCCAGTACTTC
.	TRBV15	.	TRBJ1-2	CATSRDPLTDGYTF	TGTGCCACCAGCAGAGATCCGTTGACAGACGGCTACACCTTC
TRBD2	TRBV29-1	.	TRBJ2-7	CSVEDGWWGGTEQYF	TGCAGCGTTGAAGATGGGTGGTGGGGGGGGACCGAGCAGTACTTC
.	TRBV19	.	TRBJ1-1	CASSIDVGPLNTEAFF	TGTGCCAGTAGTATAGATGTTGGGCCGCTGAACACTGAAGCTTTCTTT
TRBD2	TRBV5-6	.	TRBJ2-3	CASREGGRYTDTQYF	TGTGCCAGCAGGGAAGGCGGGAGATACACAGATACGCAGTATTTT
TRBD2	TRBV4-2	.	TRBJ2-1	CASSAGTSGTNEQFF	TGTGCCAGCAGCGCCGGGACTAGCGGGACCAATGAGCAGTTCTTC
.	TRBV12-5	.	TRBJ2-1	CASGLVPTGGLAGSHLIPYNEQFF	TGTGCTAGTGGTTTGGTACCCACAGGGGGCCTAGCGGGCAGTCACTTAATTCCCTACAATGAGCAGTTCTTC
TRBD1	TRBV7-2	.	TRBJ2-7	CASSPRTGSSYEQYF	TGTGCCAGCAGCCCCCGGACAGGTAGCTCCTACGAGCAGTACTTC
TRBD1	TRBV7-9	.	TRBJ1-6	CASSLGQGNNSPLHF	TGTGCCAGCAGCTTAGGACAGGGGAATAATTCACCCCTCCACTTT
.	TRBV19	.	TRBJ1-2	CASSMNTDYGYTF	TGTGCCAGTAGTATGAACACCGACTATGGCTACACCTTC
.	TRBV19	.	TRBJ1-2	CASSASGYGYTF	TGTGCCAGTAGTGCGTCAGGCTATGGCTACACCTTC
TRBD1	TRBV25-1	.	TRBJ1-2	CASSGQGYGYTF	TGTGCCAGCAGTGGACAGGGTTATGGCTACACCTTC
.	TRBV20-1	.	TRBJ1-2	CSLNGYTF	TGCAGTCTTAATGGCTACACCTTC
.	TRBV6-1	.	TRBJ2-6	CASNFRGAGANVLTF	TGTGCCAGCAATTTCAGGGGGGCTGGGGCCAACGTCCTGACTTTC
TRBD1	TRBV6-5	.	TRBJ2-7	CASGLRGPYEQYF	TGTGCCAGCGGCCTCAGGGGGCCCTACGAGCAGTACTTC